This T cell receptor beta chain was profiled in a study of control samples from healthy donors and cancer patients. Germline CDR1 reads LGHNT; CDR2 reads FRNRAP. Trimming took 6 bases from V and 4 from J; bases not matched to a gene: 10. The CDR3 consists of 17 residues. Sequencing was performed with immunoSEQ multiplex PCR; in TCRdb, only in-frame clones are kept and a portion is missing. The repertoire consists of roughly 80,000 clones, with roughly 91% occurring once and the leading ten covering about 5.5%. The sequence was obtained from a middle-aged man in good health. The material sequenced was blood. The chain has TRBV12-5 and TRBJ2-3, with TRBD2 identical over 13 bases. The CDR3 spells CASGSTGTSGIPDTQYF. The CDR3 region has the DNA TGTGCTAGTGGGTCCACCGGGACTAGCGGGATCCCAGATACGCAGTATTTT.